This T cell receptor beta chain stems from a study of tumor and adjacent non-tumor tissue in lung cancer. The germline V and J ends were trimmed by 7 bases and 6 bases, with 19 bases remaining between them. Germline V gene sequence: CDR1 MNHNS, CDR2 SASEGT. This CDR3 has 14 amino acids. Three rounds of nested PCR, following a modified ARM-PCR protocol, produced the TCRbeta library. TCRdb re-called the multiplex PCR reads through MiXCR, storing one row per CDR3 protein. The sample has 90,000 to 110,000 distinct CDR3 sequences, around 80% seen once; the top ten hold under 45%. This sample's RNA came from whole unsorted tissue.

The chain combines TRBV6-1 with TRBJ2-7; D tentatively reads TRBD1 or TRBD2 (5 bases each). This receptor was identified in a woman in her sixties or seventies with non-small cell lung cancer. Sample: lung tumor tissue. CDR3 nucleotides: TGTGCCAGCAATGGGCAGGAGAGGGGACCCGAGCAGTACTTC. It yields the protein CASNGQERGPEQYF.